Listed below are T cell receptor beta chains from one sample, sequenced in a study of T cell responses to AZD1222 COVID-19 vaccine. Sequencing was performed with immunoSEQ multiplex PCR; in TCRdb, only in-frame clones are kept and a portion is missing. The repertoire holds roughly 150,000 clones, with approximately 92% as singletons. The starting material was peripheral blood, obtained on day 0 of AZD1222 vaccination. The origin of the receptors is an adult in good health. CDR3s include the opening cysteine and the closing phenylalanine or tryptophan. The D gene is left open where the match is weak. Clone size is given for some rows only: seen once, a few or many times, or a class if the clone is expanded.

V gene	D gene	J gene	clone size	CDR3 protein	CDR3 DNA
TRBV27	-	TRBJ1-4	-	CASSVAGINEKLFF	TGTGCCAGCAGCGTCGCAGGGATTAATGAAAAACTGTTTTTT
TRBV11-2	TRBD2	TRBJ2-3	-	CASSLRMMVAGSTDTQYF	TGTGCCAGCAGCTTAAGGATGATGGTAGCGGGCAGCACAGATACGCAGTATTTT
TRBV3-1/TRBV3-2	-	TRBJ1-6	once	CASRRGDSPLHF	TGTGCCAGCAGGCGCGGGGATTCACCCCTCCACTTT
TRBV7-8	TRBD2	TRBJ2-7	-	CASRPLAGEGYEQYF	TGTGCCAGCAGGCCGCTAGCGGGAGAAGGGTACGAGCAGTACTTC
TRBV18	-	TRBJ1-5	-	CASSPNYRHSNQPQHF	TGTGCCAGCTCACCAAATTATCGACACAGCAATCAGCCCCAGCATTTT
TRBV28	TRBD1	TRBJ2-7	-	CASSPRQGSYEQYF	TGTGCCAGCAGTCCTCGACAGGGATCCTACGAGCAGTACTTC
TRBV9	-	TRBJ2-7	once	CASSVAGEPYYEQYF	TGTGCCAGCAGCGTAGCGGGGGAGCCCTACTACGAGCAGTACTTC
TRBV6-1	-	TRBJ1-4	-	CASSRDRSTNEKLFF	TGTGCCAGCAGTCGGGACCGTTCAACTAATGAAAAACTGTTTTTT
TRBV6-6	-	TRBJ2-7	-	CASTRWGTISYEQYF	TGTGCCAGCACCCGTTGGGGGACCATCTCCTACGAGCAGTACTTC
TRBV7-8	TRBD1	TRBJ1-1	-	CASSYEQGAVAFF	TGTGCCAGCAGCTACGAACAGGGGGCGGTCGCTTTCTTT
TRBV29-1	-	TRBJ2-5	-	CSVWKSGTQYF	TGCAGCGTTTGGAAGTCTGGGACCCAGTACTTC
TRBV18	TRBD1	TRBJ2-3	-	CASSLRQTGTDTQYF	TGTGCCAGCTCACTGCGTCAGACAGGGACAGATACGCAGTATTTT
TRBV7-9	-	TRBJ1-6	once	CASSLSSLCGHLHF	TGTGCCAGCAGCTTATCTTCCCTCTGCGGGCACCTCCACTTT
TRBV30	TRBD2	TRBJ2-1	once	CAWSVGHGLAGRNEQFF	TGTGCCTGGAGTGTTGGCCATGGACTAGCGGGGAGAAATGAGCAGTTCTTC
TRBV2	TRBD1	TRBJ1-6	once	CASRGQGLGIRSYNSPLHF	TGTGCCAGCAGGGGACAGGGCTTGGGCATCCGCTCCTATAATTCACCCCTCCACTTT
TRBV15	TRBD1	TRBJ2-7	-	CATSPRTGLYEQYF	TGTGCCACCAGCCCCAGGACAGGACTCTACGAGCAGTACTTC
TRBV7-2	-	TRBJ1-6	-	CASSFTASYNSPLHF	TGTGCCAGCAGCTTTACAGCCTCATATAATTCACCCCTCCACTTT
TRBV11-1	-	TRBJ1-1	-	CASSSQGLVNTEAFF	TGTGCCAGCAGCTCGCAGGGGTTGGTGAACACTGAAGCTTTCTTT
TRBV6-5	TRBD1	TRBJ2-7	once	CASSQDRNSYEQYF	TGTGCCAGCAGCCAGGACAGGAACAGCTACGAGCAGTACTTC
TRBV28	-	TRBJ2-7	-	CASSPRGSEQYF	TGTGCCAGCAGTCCCCGGGGGTCGGAGCAGTACTTC
TRBV5-6	TRBD2	TRBJ2-7	once	CASSLVSSGRIYEQYF	TGTGCCAGCAGCTTGGTGTCTAGCGGGAGGATCTACGAGCAGTACTTC
TRBV5-1	-	TRBJ1-4	-	CASRYQGLGNEKLFF	TGCGCCAGCAGGTACCAGGGTCTAGGGAATGAAAAACTGTTTTTT
TRBV5-1	-	TRBJ1-2	-	CASSLSDNYGYTF	TGCGCCAGCAGCTTAAGCGATAACTATGGCTACACCTTC
TRBV4-3	-	TRBJ2-2	once	CASSQEVVHTGELFF	TGCGCCAGCAGCCAAGAGGTAGTCCACACCGGGGAGCTGTTTTTT
TRBV6-1	-	TRBJ2-6	-	CASSELYSGANVLTF	TGTGCCAGCAGTGAACTCTACTCTGGGGCCAACGTCCTGACTTTC
TRBV6-2/TRBV6-3	TRBD1	TRBJ1-4	-	CASSYSPRQGEKLFF	TGTGCCAGCAGTTACTCTCCCCGACAGGGTGAAAAACTGTTTTTT
TRBV3-1/TRBV3-2	TRBD1	TRBJ1-4	-	CASNLQGTNEKLFF	TGTGCCAGCAACTTACAGGGGACTAATGAAAAACTGTTTTTT
TRBV2	-	TRBJ2-2	-	CASSEMGTGELFF	TGTGCCAGCAGTGAAATGGGGACCGGGGAGCTGTTTTTT
TRBV4-1	-	TRBJ2-4	-	CASSQDRAKNIQYF	TGCGCCAGCAGCCAAGACAGGGCCAAAAACATTCAGTACTTC
TRBV25-1	-	TRBJ1-1	-	CASSGTYSPEAFF	TGTGCCAGCAGTGGCACATATAGCCCTGAAGCTTTCTTT
TRBV6-5	TRBD2	TRBJ2-5	-	CASSSRTSGTGETQYF	TGTGCCAGCAGTTCAAGGACTAGCGGGACAGGGGAGACCCAGTACTTC
TRBV7-9	TRBD2	TRBJ2-1	-	CASSLGGAGDYNEQFF	TGTGCCAGCAGCTTGGGTGGGGCGGGGGACTACAATGAGCAGTTCTTC
TRBV7-2	-	TRBJ1-1	-	CASSFVYGVGGTEAFF	TGTGCCAGCAGCTTCGTCTATGGGGTAGGGGGGACTGAAGCTTTCTTT
TRBV3-1/TRBV3-2	TRBD1	TRBJ2-7	once	CASSQGDRGDEQYF	TGTGCCAGCAGCCAAGGGGACAGGGGAGACGAGCAGTACTTC
TRBV27	TRBD1	TRBJ2-1	-	CASSGGRGRHEQFF	TGTGCCAGCAGTGGAGGCAGGGGGCGCCATGAGCAGTTCTTC
TRBV9	-	TRBJ1-2	-	CASSVDVGTANYGYTF	TGTGCCAGCAGCGTAGATGTGGGGACGGCTAACTATGGCTACACCTTC
TRBV30	-	TRBJ1-2	-	CAWSVSGSYGYTF	TGTGCCTGGAGTGTGTCAGGGTCCTATGGCTACACCTTC
TRBV5-8	TRBD1	TRBJ1-4	-	CASSPGQVVEKLFF	TGTGCCAGCAGCCCGGGACAGGTGGTTGAAAAACTGTTTTTT
TRBV21-1	-	TRBJ1-5	-	CASSQPGQGALGGNQPQHF	TGTGCCAGCAGCCAGCCGGGACAGGGGGCGCTTGGGGGCAATCAGCCCCAGCATTTT
TRBV3-1/TRBV3-2	TRBD2	TRBJ2-3	-	CASSQDGLAADTQYF	TGTGCCAGCAGCCAGGACGGACTAGCGGCAGATACGCAGTATTTT
TRBV4-1	-	TRBJ2-7	-	CASSQELVEVYEQYF	TGCGCCAGCAGCCAAGAACTAGTTGAGGTCTACGAGCAGTACTTC
TRBV2	TRBD1	TRBJ2-1	few	CASTSRTGGSNEQFF	TGTGCCAGCACTTCGAGGACAGGGGGTAGTAATGAGCAGTTCTTC
TRBV28	-	TRBJ2-1	-	CASSLIQGNEQFF	TGTGCCAGCAGCCTAATACAGGGCAATGAGCAGTTCTTC
TRBV12-3/TRBV12-4	TRBD1	TRBJ1-2	-	CASRDDRDYGYTF	TGTGCCAGCAGGGACGACAGGGACTATGGCTACACCTTC
TRBV3-1/TRBV3-2	TRBD1	TRBJ1-1	-	CASSPGGRISEAFF	TGTGCCAGCAGCCCAGGGGGCCGGATCTCTGAAGCTTTCTTT
TRBV11-2	TRBD2	TRBJ2-4	-	CASSLDGGLAKNIQYF	TGTGCCAGCAGCTTAGACGGGGGGTTAGCCAAAAACATTCAGTACTTC